A single sample is the source of the 10 T cell receptor beta chains below, sequenced in a study of T cells in women clearing cervical HPV infection. Libraries were prepared by immunoSEQ multiplex PCR; TCRdb keeps only in-frame clonotypes and omits some of them. The sample shows about 46,000 clones, and 35% sits with its ten largest clones. The sample consisted of blood buffy coat. Receptor source: a woman aged 18 to 75 with a cervical HPV16 infection that either progressed to CIN3+ or cleared (not recorded which).

For this clone: The sequenced fragment ends 3 residues before the CDR3 boundary, so the rest is inferred from the germline J gene. This chain connects TRBV5-1 to TRBJ2-3; 8 nucleotides align to TRBD2. Per germline, CDR1 SGHRS and CDR2 YFSETQ. This CDR3 has 14 amino acids. CDR3 amino acids: CASDSGTPRGTQYF. The sequenced CDR3 bases are TGCGCCAGCGATAGCGGGACCCCGCGAGGGACG. Based on the CDR3 plus reference TRBV5-1 and TRBJ2-3, the full variable domain is KAGVTQTPRYLIKTRGQQVTLSCSPISGHRSVSWYQQTPGQGLQFLFEYFSETQRNKGNFPGRFSGRQFSNSRSEMNVSTLELGDSALYLCASDSGTPRGTQYFGPGTRLTVL.

With respect to this clone: From the germline J gene comes the end of the CDR3, since the read stops 3 residues before it. This specimen includes other DNA sequences encoding the same CDR3. V and J are TRBV18 and TRBJ2-1; TRBD2 matches 10 bases. Trimming cost V 3 bases and J 5 bases; bases outside gene matches: 13. CDR3 size: 18 residues. CDR1 KGHSH and CDR2 LQKENI come from the germline V gene. Partial CDR3 DNA: TGTGCCAGCTCACCCCCTCCTCCGAGGAGCGGGAGGGACAATGAG. Encoded protein: CASSPPPPRSGRDNE. In full, the CDR3 reads CASSPPPPRSGRDNEQFF.

The CDR3 reads CASSLDFRNEQFF. The covered CDR3 bases are TGTGCCAGCAGCTTAGACTTCCGGAATGAG. The chain uses TRBV7-9 and TRBJ2-1; no clear D gene. Read sequence stops 3 residues before the CDR3 end, and the germline J gene provides the missing end. CDR1 and CDR2 from the germline V gene are SEHNR and FQNEAQ (reference sequence). Trimming took off 1 base at V and 7 bases at J, with 8 bases between the two ends. The CDR3 spans 13 residues. Looking up the rest from reference TRBV7-9 and TRBJ2-1 gives the full variable domain: DTGVSQNPRHKITKRGQNVTFRCDPISEHNRLYWYRQTLGQGPEFLTYFQNEAQLEKSRLLSDRFSAERPKGSFSTLEIQRTEQGDSAMYLCASSLDFRNEQFFGPGTRLTVL.

About this clone: The observed sequence ends 3 residues before the CDR3 terminus, with the missing tail filled in from the germline J gene. The chain links TRBV29-1 to TRBJ2-7, with 7 bases aligning to TRBD1. CDR3 length: 14 amino acids. Germline V gives CDR1 SQVTM, CDR2 ANQGSEA. V lost 7 bases, J lost 0 bases, and 9 bases stayed unmatched. Incomplete CDR3 DNA: TGCAGCGCCGTGGGACAGCGCAGCTCCTACGAG. Translated, it gives CSAVGQRSSYE. The complete CDR3 protein is CSAVGQRSSYEQYF.

In the case of this clone: The read is 3 residues too short to cover the CDR3 end, so that end is filled in from the germline J gene. The chain is built from TRBV30 and TRBJ1-5; tentatively, D is TRBD1 (6 bases). The CDR3 runs to 16 residues. V was trimmed by 4 bases and J by 2 bases, leaving 18 bases between them. CDR1 is GTSNPN and CDR2 is SVGIG in the germline V gene (reference sequence). The CDR3 sequence is CAWTQGGGLGNQPQHF. The DNA read from the CDR3 is TGTGCCTGGACCCAAGGGGGGGGGTTAGGCAATCAGCCC.

To note about this clone: The read terminates 3 residues ahead of where the CDR3 ends, so the germline J gene completes it. The chain employs TRBV20-1 and TRBJ2-2; the match to TRBD2 covers 8 bases. The length of the CDR3 is 18 residues. The junction had 14 bases not matched to a gene; V was cut back by 0 bases and J by 5 bases. CDR1 and CDR2 from the germline V gene are DFQATT and SNEGSKA (reference sequence). CDR3 DNA, as far as it was read: TGCAGTGCTAGAGATTCGTCACTTAGCGGGATAAGAACCGGGGAG. Amino acid sequence: CSARDSSLSGIRTGE. The full CDR3 reads CSARDSSLSGIRTGELFF.

On this clone: The read gets to within 3 residues of the CDR3 end, and the germline J gene fills in the rest. The chain recombines TRBV20-1 with TRBJ2-7; 7 positions agree with TRBD1. The V gene end was trimmed by 3 bases and the J gene end by 0 bases; junction bases not matched to a gene: 5. Germline V lookup: CDR1 DFQATT, CDR2 SNEGSKA (reference sequence). The CDR3 sequence is 14 residues long. This CDR3 reads CSASLQGSSYEQYF. The sequenced CDR3 bases are TGCAGTGCTAGCCTACAGGGGAGCTCCTACGAG.

Comments on this clone: Sequencing ends 3 residues short of the CDR3 end; the germline J gene provides the rest. V gene TRBV12-3 or TRBV12-4 combines with J gene TRBJ2-7; D may be TRBD2 (6 bases). Trimming cost V 6 bases and J 2 bases, with 8 bases left between them. This CDR3 has 12 amino acids. The covered CDR3 bases are TGTGCCAGCAGGGGGGGACCCTACGAG. Translated: CASRGGPYE. The CDR3 in its entirety is CASRGGPYEQYF.

Comment on this clone: The read gets to within 3 residues of the CDR3 end, and the germline J gene fills in the rest. This chain uses TRBV5-1 with TRBJ1-6; D is perhaps TRBD1 (5 bases). The length of the CDR3 is 14 residues. Germline V gene sequence: CDR1 SGHRS, CDR2 YFSETQ. V was pared by 0 bases and J by 5 bases, with 6 bases between. The CDR3 DNA, read in part, is TGCGCCAGCAGCTTGGCGGGGGATAATTCACCC. Its translation: CASSLAGDNSP. The CDR3 in its entirety is CASSLAGDNSPLHF. Filled out from reference TRBV5-1 and TRBJ1-6, the complete variable domain reads KAGVTQTPRYLIKTRGQQVTLSCSPISGHRSVSWYQQTPGQGLQFLFEYFSETQRNKGNFPGRFSGRQFSNSRSEMNVSTLELGDSALYLCASSLAGDNSPLHFGNGTRLTVT.

As for this clone: The sequence runs out 3 residues before the end of the CDR3; the remainder is reconstructed from the germline J gene. The chain recombines TRBV30 with TRBJ1-1; TRBD1 is a possible D gene (6 bases). Trimming cost V 0 bases and J 4 bases, with 6 bases left between them. The germline CDR1 and CDR2 sequences are GTSNPN and SVGIG (reference sequence). The CDR3 sequence is 12 residues long. CDR3: CAWSVQGTEAFF. The sequenced CDR3 bases are TGTGCCTGGAGTGTACAGGGCACTGAA.